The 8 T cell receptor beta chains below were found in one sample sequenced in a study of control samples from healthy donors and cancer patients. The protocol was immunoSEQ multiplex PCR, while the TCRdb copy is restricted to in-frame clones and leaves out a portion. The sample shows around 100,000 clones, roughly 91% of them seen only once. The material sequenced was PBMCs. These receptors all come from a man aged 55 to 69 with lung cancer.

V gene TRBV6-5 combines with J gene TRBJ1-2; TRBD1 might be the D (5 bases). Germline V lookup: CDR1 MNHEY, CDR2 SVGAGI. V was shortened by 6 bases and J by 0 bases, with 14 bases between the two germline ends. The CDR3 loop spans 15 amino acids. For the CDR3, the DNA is TGTGCCAGCAGGGGCGGGGCGGAGGCTAACTATGGCTACACCTTC. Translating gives CASRGGAEANYGYTF.

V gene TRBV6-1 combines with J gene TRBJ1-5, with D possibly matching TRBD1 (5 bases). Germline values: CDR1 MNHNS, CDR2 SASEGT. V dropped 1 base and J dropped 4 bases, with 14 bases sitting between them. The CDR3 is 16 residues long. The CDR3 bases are TGTGCCAGCAGTGAAGTGGCGGGGGTAGGGAATCAGCCCCAGCATTTT. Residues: CASSEVAGVGNQPQHF.

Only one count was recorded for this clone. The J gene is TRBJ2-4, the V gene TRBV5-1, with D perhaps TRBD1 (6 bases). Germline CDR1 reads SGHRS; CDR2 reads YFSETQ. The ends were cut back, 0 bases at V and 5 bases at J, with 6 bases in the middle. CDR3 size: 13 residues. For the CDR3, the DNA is TGCGCCAGCAGCTTGGACAGGGAAAACATTCAGTACTTC. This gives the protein CASSLDRENIQYF.

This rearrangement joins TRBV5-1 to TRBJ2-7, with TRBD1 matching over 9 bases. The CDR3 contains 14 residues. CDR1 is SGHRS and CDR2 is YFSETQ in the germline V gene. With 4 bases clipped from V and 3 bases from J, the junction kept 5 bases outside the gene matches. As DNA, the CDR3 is TGCGCCAGCAGCCCCACGGGACAGGGCTACGAGCAGTACTTC. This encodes CASSPTGQGYEQYF. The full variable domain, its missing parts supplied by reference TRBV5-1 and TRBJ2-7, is KAGVTQTPRYLIKTRGQQVTLSCSPISGHRSVSWYQQTPGQGLQFLFEYFSETQRNKGNFPGRFSGRQFSNSRSEMNVSTLELGDSALYLCASSPTGQGYEQYFGPGTRLTVT.

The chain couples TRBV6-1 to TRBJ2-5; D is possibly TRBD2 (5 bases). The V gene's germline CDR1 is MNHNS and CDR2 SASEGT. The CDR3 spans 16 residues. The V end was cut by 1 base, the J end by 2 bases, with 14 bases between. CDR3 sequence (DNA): TGTGCCAGCAGTGAAGGTGGAGGCAGCCGACAAGAGACCCAGTACTTC. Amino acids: CASSEGGGSRQETQYF.

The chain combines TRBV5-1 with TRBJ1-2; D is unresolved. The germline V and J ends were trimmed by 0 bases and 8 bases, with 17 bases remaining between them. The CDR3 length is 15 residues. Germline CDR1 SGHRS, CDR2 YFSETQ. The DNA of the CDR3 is TGCGCCAGCAGCTTGGCCGATCCAGGTTTAGAGGGCTACACCTTC. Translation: CASSLADPGLEGYTF.

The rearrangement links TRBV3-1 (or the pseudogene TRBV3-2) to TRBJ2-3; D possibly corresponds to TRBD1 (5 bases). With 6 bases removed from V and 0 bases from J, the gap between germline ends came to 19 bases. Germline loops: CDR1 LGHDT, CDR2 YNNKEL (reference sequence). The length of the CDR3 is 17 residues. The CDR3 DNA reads TGTGCCAGCAGTCGAGAAGGACAAAGCCTTAGCACAGATACGCAGTATTTT. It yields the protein CASSREGQSLSTDTQYF.

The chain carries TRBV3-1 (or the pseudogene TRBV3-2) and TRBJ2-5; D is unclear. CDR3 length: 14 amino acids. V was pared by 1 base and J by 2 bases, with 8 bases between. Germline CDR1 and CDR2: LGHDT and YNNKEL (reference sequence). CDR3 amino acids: CASSQVSGQETQYF. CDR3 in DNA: TGTGCCAGCAGCCAAGTTTCTGGTCAAGAGACCCAGTACTTC.